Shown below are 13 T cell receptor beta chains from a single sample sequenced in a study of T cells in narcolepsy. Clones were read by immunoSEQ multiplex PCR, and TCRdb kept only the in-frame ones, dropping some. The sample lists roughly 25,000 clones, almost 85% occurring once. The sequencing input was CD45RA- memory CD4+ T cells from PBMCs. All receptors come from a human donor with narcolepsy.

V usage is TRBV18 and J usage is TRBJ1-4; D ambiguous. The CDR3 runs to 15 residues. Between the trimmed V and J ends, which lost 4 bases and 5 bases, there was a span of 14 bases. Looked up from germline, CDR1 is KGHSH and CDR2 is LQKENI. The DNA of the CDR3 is TGTGCCAGCTCACGGGGTTGGCAGCAGAATGAAAAACTGTTTTTT. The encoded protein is CASSRGWQQNEKLFF. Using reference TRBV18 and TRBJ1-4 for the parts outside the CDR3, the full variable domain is NAGVMQNPRHLVRRRGQEARLRCSPMKGHSHVYWYRQLPEEGLKFMVYLQKENIIDESGMPKERFSAEFPKEGPSILRIQQVVRGDSAAYFCASSRGWQQNEKLFFGSGTQLSVL.

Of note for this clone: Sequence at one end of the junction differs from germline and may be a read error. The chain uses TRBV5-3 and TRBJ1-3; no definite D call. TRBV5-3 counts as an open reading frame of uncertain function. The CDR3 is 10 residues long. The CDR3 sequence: CARSLVALRF. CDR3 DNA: TGTGCCAGAAGCTTGGTGGCCTTGAGATTT.

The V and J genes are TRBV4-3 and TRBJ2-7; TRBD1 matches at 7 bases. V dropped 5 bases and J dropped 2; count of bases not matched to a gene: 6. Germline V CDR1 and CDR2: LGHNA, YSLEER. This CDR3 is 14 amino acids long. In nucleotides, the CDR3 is TGCGCCAGCAGCACAAGACAGGGCCCCTACGAGCAGTACTTC. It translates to CASSTRQGPYEQYF.

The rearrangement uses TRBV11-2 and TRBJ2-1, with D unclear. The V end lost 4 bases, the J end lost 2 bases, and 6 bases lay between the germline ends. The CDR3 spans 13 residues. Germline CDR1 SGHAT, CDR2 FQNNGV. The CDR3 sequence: CASSSPTYNEQFF. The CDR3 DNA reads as TGTGCCAGCAGCTCACCTACCTACAATGAGCAGTTCTTC.

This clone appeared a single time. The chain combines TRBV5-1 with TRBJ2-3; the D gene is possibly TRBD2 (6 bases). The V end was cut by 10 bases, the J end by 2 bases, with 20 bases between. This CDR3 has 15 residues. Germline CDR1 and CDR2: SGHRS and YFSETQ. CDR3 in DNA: TGCGCCTCCCAGCCGGGGGTATCCGACACAGATACGCAGTATTTT. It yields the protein CASQPGVSDTDTQYF.

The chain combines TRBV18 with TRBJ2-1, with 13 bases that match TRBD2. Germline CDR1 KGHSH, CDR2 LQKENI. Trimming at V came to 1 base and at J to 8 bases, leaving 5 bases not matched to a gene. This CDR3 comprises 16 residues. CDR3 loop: CASSPRTSGSRYEQFF. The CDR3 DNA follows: TGTGCCAGCTCACCACGGACTAGCGGGAGTAGGTATGAGCAGTTCTTC.

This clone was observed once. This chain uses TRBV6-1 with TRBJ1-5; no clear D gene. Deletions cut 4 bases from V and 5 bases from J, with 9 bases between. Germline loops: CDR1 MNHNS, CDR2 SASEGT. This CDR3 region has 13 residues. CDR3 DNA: TGTGCCAGCAGTGGGACCTGGGATCAGCCCCAGCATTTT. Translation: CASSGTWDQPQHF.

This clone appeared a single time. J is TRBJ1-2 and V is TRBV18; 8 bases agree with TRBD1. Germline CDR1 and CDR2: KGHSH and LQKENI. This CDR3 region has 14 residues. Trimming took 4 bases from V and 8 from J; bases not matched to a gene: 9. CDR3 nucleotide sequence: TGTGCCAGCTCACGACAGGGGACTGAGACAGGCTACACCTTC. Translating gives CASSRQGTETGYTF.

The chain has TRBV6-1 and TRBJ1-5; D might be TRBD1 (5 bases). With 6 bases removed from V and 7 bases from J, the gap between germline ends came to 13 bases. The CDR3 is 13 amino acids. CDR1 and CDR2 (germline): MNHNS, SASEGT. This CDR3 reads CASRRLRGQPQHF. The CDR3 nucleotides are TGTGCCAGCAGACGCCTTAGGGGACAGCCCCAGCATTTT.

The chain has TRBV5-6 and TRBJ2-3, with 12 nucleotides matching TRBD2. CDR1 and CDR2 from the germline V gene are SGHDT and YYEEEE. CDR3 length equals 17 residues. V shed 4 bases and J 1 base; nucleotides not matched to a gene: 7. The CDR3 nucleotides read TGTGCCAGCAGCCCTAGCGGGAGGGTTTTGGGCACAGATACGCAGTATTTT. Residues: CASSPSGRVLGTDTQYF.

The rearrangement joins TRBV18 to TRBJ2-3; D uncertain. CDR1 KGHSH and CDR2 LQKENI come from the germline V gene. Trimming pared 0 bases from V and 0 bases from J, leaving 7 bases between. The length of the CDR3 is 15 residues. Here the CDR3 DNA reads TGTGCCAGCTCACCACCGAACCTAAGCACAGATACGCAGTATTTT. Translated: CASSPPNLSTDTQYF. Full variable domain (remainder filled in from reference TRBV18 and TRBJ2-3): NAGVMQNPRHLVRRRGQEARLRCSPMKGHSHVYWYRQLPEEGLKFMVYLQKENIIDESGMPKERFSAEFPKEGPSILRIQQVVRGDSAAYFCASSPPNLSTDTQYFGPGTRLTVL.

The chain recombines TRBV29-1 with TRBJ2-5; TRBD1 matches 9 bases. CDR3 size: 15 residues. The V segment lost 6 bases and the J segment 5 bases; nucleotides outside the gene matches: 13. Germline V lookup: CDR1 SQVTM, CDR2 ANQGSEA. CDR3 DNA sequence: TGCAGCGTGGAACAGGGGGCAGGTGTGTGGGAGACCCAGTACTTC. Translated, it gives CSVEQGAGVWETQYF.

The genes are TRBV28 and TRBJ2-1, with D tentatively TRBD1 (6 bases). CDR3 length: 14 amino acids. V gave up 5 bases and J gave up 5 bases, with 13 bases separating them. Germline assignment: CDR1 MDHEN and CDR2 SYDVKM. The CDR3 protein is CASSNRDMNNEQFF. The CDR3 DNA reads TGTGCCAGCAGTAACCGGGACATGAACAATGAGCAGTTCTTC. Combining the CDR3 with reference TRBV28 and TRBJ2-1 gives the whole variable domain DVKVTQSSRYLVKRTGEKVFLECVQDMDHENMFWYRQDPGLGLRLIYFSYDVKMKEKGDIPEGYSVSREKKERFSLILESASTNQTSMYLCASSNRDMNNEQFFGPGTRLTVL.